This T cell receptor beta chain was found in a study of blood T cell repertoires in COVID-19. The wider study: The analysed material was cDNA or gDNA that came from T cells, B-cell-depleted T cells, or PBMCs.

In the study's own analysis: From reference gene primer amplification, estimates of nucleated cell counts were derived. The data were produced by immunoSEQ multiplex PCR, yet TCRdb's version contains in-frame clones alone and is incomplete. V, J and clone size were drawn from that table, and D and trimming were deduced from the DNA. The sample lists about 280,000 clones, around 92% occurring once. This clone was counted a few times. Participant age was about 18 to 89 years, and participants resided in fewer than 30 US areas. Either two negative PCRs, clearance, or symptom resolution qualified Cohort 3 donors as recovered. The sequence was obtained from a woman aged 60-70 years who had recovered from COVID-19. Sequenced: PBMCs or T cells enriched from blood (not recorded which).

The CDR3 spells CATSRDFRGETQYF. The CDR3 region has the DNA TGTGCCACCTCCCGGGACTTCCGAGGGGAGACCCAGTACTTC. The chain has TRBV15 and TRBJ2-5, with D maybe TRBD2 (6 bases). CDR1 and CDR2 from the germline V gene are LNHNV and YYDKDF (reference sequence). The length of the CDR3 is 14 residues. V lost 8 bases and J 5 bases, leaving 18 bases between the germline ends.